This T cell receptor (beta chain) was identified during a study of OX40 agonist ivuxolimab in advanced cancers. Across the whole study: Previous treatment with anti-PD-1, anti-PD-L1 or anti-CTLA-4 therapy was allowed; roughly 40% had received some.

The method was immunoSEQ multiplex PCR; TCRdb's version includes in-frame clones alone and lacks a portion of them. The sample has approximately 55,000 clones; around 86% are singletons. Trimming cost V 4 bases and J 7 bases, with 20 bases left between them. Germline CDR1 is LNHDA and CDR2 is SQIVND (reference sequence). This CDR3 has 15 amino acids. The TCR was taken from an adult with an advanced solid tumor such as melanoma, head and neck, liver or kidney cancer. This chain connects TRBV19 to TRBJ2-7; a possible D gene is TRBD2 (6 bases). Sequenced here: CD4+ or CD8+ T cells sorted from blood, sampled in a trial of the OX40 agonist ivuxolimab. CDR3 sequence: CASSTRRGPAGEQYF. The CDR3, as DNA: TGTGCCAGTAGTACCCGAAGGGGACCCGCGGGGGAGCAGTACTTC.